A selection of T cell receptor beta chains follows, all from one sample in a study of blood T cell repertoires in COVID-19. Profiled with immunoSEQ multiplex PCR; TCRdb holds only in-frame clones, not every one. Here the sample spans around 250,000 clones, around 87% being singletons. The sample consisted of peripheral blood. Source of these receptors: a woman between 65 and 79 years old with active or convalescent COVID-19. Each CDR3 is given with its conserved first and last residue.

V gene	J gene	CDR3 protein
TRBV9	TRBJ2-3	CASSVPGTDTQYF
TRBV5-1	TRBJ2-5	CASSSRDSGAETQYF
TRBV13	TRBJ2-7	CASSRTGRETGQYF
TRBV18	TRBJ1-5	CASSPPGTPNQPQHF
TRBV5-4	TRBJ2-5	CASSLSAGTRGETQYF
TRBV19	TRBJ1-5	CASSTQGGYQPQHF
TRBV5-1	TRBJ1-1	CASSSDGAFSLAFF
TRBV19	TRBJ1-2	CASTSTLNRGANYGYTF
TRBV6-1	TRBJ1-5	CASSDRGPAFRAQHF
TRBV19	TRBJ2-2	CASKGQGAVPGELFF
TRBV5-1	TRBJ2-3	CASSFKGGGTQYF
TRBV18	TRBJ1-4	CASSPPGQGNEKLFF
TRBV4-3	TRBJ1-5	CASSQDRQFNQPQHF
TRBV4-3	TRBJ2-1	CASSLGGEGEQFF
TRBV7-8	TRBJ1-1	CASSLEAGEAFF
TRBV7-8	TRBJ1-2	CASSRGGGGYTF
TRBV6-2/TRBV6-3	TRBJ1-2	CASSKTGGVYGYTF